These T cell receptor beta chains were read from a single sample in a study of siplizumab effects on memory and regulatory T cells. These TCRs are of unknown antigen specificity. The repertoire was sequenced with immunoSEQ multiplex PCR; TCRdb's copy has only in-frame clones and lacks some. Of some 15,000 clones listed, 45% to 50% are singletons. The specimen sequenced was CFSE-low (dividing) CD4+ T cells sorted from an allogeneic mixed lymphocyte reaction. The receptors originated from a human donor in good health; the cells came from an allogeneic mixed lymphocyte reaction. The CDR3 runs from the conserved cysteine through the conserved F or W. The D gene is left open where the match is weak. Clone size is shown for a subset of rows, as once, few, many or a class of expanded clone.

V gene	clone size	D gene	CDR3 length	J gene	CDR3 DNA	CDR3 protein
TRBV6-5	-	-	13	TRBJ1-2	TGTGCCAGCAGTTACAGGGACCTGCGTGGCTACACCTTC	CASSYRDLRGYTF
TRBV18	-	-	13	TRBJ1-2	TGTGCCAGCTCACCAAAGGGTAACTATGGCTACACCTTC	CASSPKGNYGYTF
TRBV18	-	-	14	TRBJ1-5	TGTGCCAGCTCACCAGGGTCGGGAAGTCAGCCCCAGCATTTT	CASSPGSGSQPQHF
TRBV6-5	-	-	15	TRBJ1-1	TGTGCCAGCAGCTTCGATCACAGGGTGTGGACTGAAGCTTTCTTT	CASSFDHRVWTEAFF
TRBV29-1	medium-sized	-	12	TRBJ1-1	TGCAGCGTGGTCAGACAGCGCACTGAAGCTTTCTTT	CSVVRQRTEAFF
TRBV6-5	-	-	13	TRBJ2-7	TGTGCCAGCGGGGAACAGAACTCCTACGAGCAGTACTTC	CASGEQNSYEQYF
TRBV6-4	-	-	12	TRBJ2-5	TGTGCCAGCAGTGATGGCTGGGGGACCCAGTACTTC	CASSDGWGTQYF
TRBV6-5	-	TRBD2	15	TRBJ2-7	TGTGCCAGCAGACTAGGGACTACCCCTAGCTACGAGCAGTACTTC	CASRLGTTPSYEQYF
TRBV6-6	-	-	14	TRBJ1-5	TGTGCCAGCAGTTACGTGGGGTTTTATCAGCCCCAGCATTTT	CASSYVGFYQPQHF
TRBV27	medium-sized	-	14	TRBJ2-2	TGTGCCAGCAGTCTCCGTAGAGACACCGGGGAGCTGTTTTTT	CASSLRRDTGELFF
TRBV15	-	-	18	TRBJ2-3	TGTGCCACCAGCAGAGGTACGGGGCGAACCCCCAACACAGATACGCAGTATTTT	CATSRGTGRTPNTDTQYF
TRBV2	-	-	14	TRBJ1-5	TGTGCCAGCAGTGGGGGTACTAGCAACCAGCCCCAGCATTTT	CASSGGTSNQPQHF
TRBV2	few	-	12	TRBJ2-3	TGTGCCAGCAGTCTAAATCGGGATACGCAGTATTTT	CASSLNRDTQYF
TRBV10-3	few	-	12	TRBJ2-5	TGTGCCATCCGTTCGGATGGGGAGACCCAGTACTTC	CAIRSDGETQYF
TRBV7-9	-	TRBD2	16	TRBJ2-3	TGTGCCAGCAGCTTTCGGGGGGGCCTGAGCCCAGATACGCAGTATTTT	CASSFRGGLSPDTQYF
TRBV30	few	-	10	TRBJ2-5	TGTGCCTGGAGTCCCAATACCCAGTACTTC	CAWSPNTQYF
TRBV2	-	TRBD1	15	TRBJ2-2	TGTGCCAGCAGTTCGGACAGGGCTCGCACCGGGGAGCTGTTTTTT	CASSSDRARTGELFF
TRBV15	-	TRBD1	14	TRBJ1-2	TGTGCCACCAGCAGAGATCGGACAGGGTGGGGCTACACCTTC	CATSRDRTGWGYTF
TRBV2	-	-	12	TRBJ1-4	TGTGCCAGCAGTGAACTCCGGGAAAAACTGTTTTTT	CASSELREKLFF
TRBV5-1	-	TRBD2	14	TRBJ2-1	TGCGCCAGCACGACTAGCGGGAGTTACAATGAGCAGTTCTTC	CASTTSGSYNEQFF
TRBV11-3	-	-	12	TRBJ1-3	TGTGCCAGCAGCGGGGCTGGAAACACCATATATTTT	CASSGAGNTIYF
TRBV27	-	-	14	TRBJ2-3	TGTGCCAGCTCCGATGGGCCTGGCACAGATACGCAGTATTTT	CASSDGPGTDTQYF
TRBV18	few	TRBD2	17	TRBJ2-2	TGTGCCAGCTCACCATGGACTAGCGGTTCTAACACCGGGGAGCTGTTTTTT	CASSPWTSGSNTGELFF
TRBV5-1	few	TRBD1	15	TRBJ1-1	TGCGCCAGCAGCTCATACAGGGGGTTGAACACTGAAGCTTTCTTT	CASSSYRGLNTEAFF
TRBV5-1	-	-	14	TRBJ1-6	TGCGCCAGCAGCTTCGGACAGAATAATTCACCCCTCCACTTT	CASSFGQNNSPLHF
TRBV5-1	few	TRBD1	15	TRBJ2-5	TGCGCCAGCAGCTTGGGTACAGGGGGCATCGAGACCCAGTACTTC	CASSLGTGGIETQYF
TRBV5-1	-	TRBD1	17	TRBJ2-2	TGCGCCAGCAGTCAAAGACAGGGACAGAGATACACCGGGGAGCTGTTTTTT	CASSQRQGQRYTGELFF
TRBV5-1	few	TRBD2	16	TRBJ2-1	TGCGCCAGCAGACCGCGGGCTAGCGGGTCCTACAATGAGCAGTTCTTC	CASRPRASGSYNEQFF
TRBV18	-	TRBD1	16	TRBJ1-2	TGTGCCAGCTCACCACCGGGGACAGGACCCTTTGGTGGCTACACCTTC	CASSPPGTGPFGGYTF
TRBV27	-	-	14	TRBJ2-7	TGTGCCAGCAGCTCTCCTAACTCCGGGTACGAGCAGTACTTC	CASSSPNSGYEQYF
TRBV19	-	TRBD1	14	TRBJ1-2	TGTGCCAGTAGTAGCGACAGGGGGTACTATGGCTACACCTTC	CASSSDRGYYGYTF
TRBV7-8	-	TRBD1	16	TRBJ1-1	TGTGCCAGCAGCTTACCACCGGGACAGGGAAACACTGAAGCTTTCTTT	CASSLPPGQGNTEAFF
TRBV18	-	TRBD2	18	TRBJ2-2	TGTGCCAGCTCACCCTTCCTAGCGGGAGGGGGAAACACCGGGGAGCTGTTTTTT	CASSPFLAGGGNTGELFF
TRBV15	-	-	15	TRBJ1-1	TGTGCCACCAGCAGAGGAAGGGGCATGAACACTGAAGCTTTCTTT	CATSRGRGMNTEAFF
TRBV5-6	-	-	15	TRBJ2-5	TGTGCCAGCAGCTTGGCAGGCTTGATCCAAGAGACCCAGTACTTC	CASSLAGLIQETQYF
TRBV11-1	-	-	15	TRBJ1-2	TGTGCCAGCAGCTCGGAGAAACAGGTGTCCTATGGCTACACCTTC	CASSSEKQVSYGYTF
TRBV2	medium-sized	TRBD1	13	TRBJ1-2	TGTGCCAGCAGTCGGCAGGGGGCCTCTGGCTACACCTTC	CASSRQGASGYTF
TRBV5-1	-	-	11	TRBJ2-5	TGCGCCAGCAGCTTGAGGGAGACCCAGTACTTC	CASSLRETQYF
TRBV11-3	medium-sized	TRBD1	14	TRBJ2-7	TGTGCCAGCAGCATGGGACAGAACCGTGGGGAGCAGTACTTC	CASSMGQNRGEQYF
TRBV10-2	-	-	13	TRBJ1-2	TGCGCCAGCACAACGACCCACAGGGATGGCTACACCTTC	CASTTTHRDGYTF
TRBV7-6	-	-	12	TRBJ1-1	TGTGCCAGCAGCTCCCGACGGACTGAAGCTTTCTTT	CASSSRRTEAFF
TRBV18	-	-	16	TRBJ2-2	TGTGCCAGCTCACCTGAGGGTAGCACGAACACCGGGGAGCTGTTTTTT	CASSPEGSTNTGELFF
TRBV19	-	TRBD2	15	TRBJ2-3	TGTGCCAGTACTCCCAGCGGGGGGCGGACAGATACGCAGTATTTT	CASTPSGGRTDTQYF
TRBV12-5	-	TRBD2	13	TRBJ2-3	TGTGCTAGTGGGACTAGCGGGAGTGATACGCAGTATTTT	CASGTSGSDTQYF
TRBV30	-	TRBD1	13	TRBJ2-7	TGTGCCTTTGTAAAGGGGGCTACCTACGAGCAGTACTTC	CAFVKGATYEQYF
TRBV19	-	TRBD1	16	TRBJ2-5	TGTGCCAGTAGTATAACATCGACAGGGGGCGGAGAGACCCAGTACTTC	CASSITSTGGGETQYF
TRBV7-2	-	-	13	TRBJ2-5	TGTGCCAGCACCTCCGACAGGCAAGAGACCCAGTACTTC	CASTSDRQETQYF